Presented here are 13 T cell receptor beta chains from one specimen sequenced in a study of blood T cells in healthy people across ages. For the second PCR, which ran for 7 to 11 cycles, a sample-barcoded 5' primer and a J-beta primer mix were used. Using its own MiXCR run on the 5' RACE reads, TCRdb lists one record per CDR3 protein. The sample carries 1,500,000 or so distinct CDR3 sequences, 35% to 45% recorded once. Sequenced material: blood. Receptors were obtained from a woman aged 18-29 years in good health.

This clonotype was seen a few times. The chain is built from TRBV6-5 and TRBJ1-3; 8 positions match TRBD1. CDR1 and CDR2 (germline): MNHEY, SVGAGI. J lost 2 bases, V lost 0 bases, and 6 bases had no gene match. The CDR3 length is 17 residues. The CDR3 DNA is TGTGCCAGCAGTTACTCGAAAAGCAGGGGGCCTGGAAACACCATATATTTT. Translating gives CASSYSKSRGPGNTIYF.

This chain uses TRBV20-1 with TRBJ2-5; 10 positions match TRBD2. The DNA matches TRBJ2-7 better at its end, which makes the J call doubtful. CDR1 and CDR2 (germline): DFQATT, SNEGSKA (reference sequence). This CDR3 is 14 amino acids long. CDR3 loop: CSAQPGLAKNEQYF. The DNA of the CDR3 is TGCAGTGCACAACCGGGACTAGCGAAGAACGAGCAGTACTTC.

There are many counts of this clonotype. The chain combines TRBV7-9 with TRBJ2-7; no reliable D call. V was pared by 5 bases and J by 6 bases, with 17 bases between. The CDR3 is 14 residues long. From germline, CDR1 is SEHNR and CDR2 FQNEAQ (reference sequence). The CDR3 here is CASSPISVVGEQYF. The CDR3 DNA follows: TGTGCCAGCAGCCCCATCAGTGTTGTTGGCGAGCAGTACTTC.

The rearrangement joins TRBV9 to TRBJ2-3, with D maybe TRBD2 (6 bases). In germline, CDR1 is SGDLS, CDR2 YYNGEE. There are 16 residues in the CDR3. Between the trimmed V and J ends, which lost 4 bases and 6 bases, there was a span of 21 bases. As DNA, the CDR3 is TGTGCCAGCAGCCCCGGGGGAGGCCCTCTGGGGGATACGCAGTATTTT. It is translated as CASSPGGGPLGDTQYF.

This clonotype was observed many times. The chain carries TRBV29-1 and TRBJ2-7; no reliable D call. CDR3 length: 14 residues. The germline V and J ends were trimmed by 4 bases and 2 bases, with 15 bases remaining between them. Germline V gene lookup returns CDR1 SQVTM and CDR2 ANQGSEA. Here the CDR3 DNA reads TGCAGCGTTGTTAACAAGGCTCAAACCTACGAGCAGTACTTC. It specifies CSVVNKAQTYEQYF.

This clonotype was found a few times. The V gene is TRBV7-2, the J gene TRBJ2-7, with D uncertain. V gave up 0 bases and J gave up 6 bases, with 6 bases separating them. CDR3 length: 12 amino acids. CDR1 and CDR2 (germline): SGHTA, FQGNSA. Written as DNA, the CDR3 is TGTGCCAGCAGCTTAGCGGTTTCCGAGCAGTACTTC. Residues: CASSLAVSEQYF.

The chain links TRBV20-1 to TRBJ2-4; D gene uncertain. Per the germline V gene, CDR1 is DFQATT and CDR2 is SNEGSKA (reference sequence). CDR3 size: 15 residues. The V end was cut by 4 bases, the J end by 1 base, with 14 bases between. The CDR3 bases are TGCAGTGCTATAGTGGGAACTCGGGCCAAAAACATTCAGTACTTC. Translation gives CSAIVGTRAKNIQYF.

V usage is TRBV11-2 and J usage is TRBJ1-5; D remains unclear. Germline CDR1 reads SGHAT; CDR2 reads FQNNGV. The CDR3 consists of 15 residues. The V gene lost 3 bases and the J gene lost 1 base, with 10 bases spanning the gap. The CDR3 here is CASSLVPGSNQPQHF. For the CDR3, the DNA is TGTGCCAGCAGCTTGGTACCCGGCAGCAATCAGCCCCAGCATTTT.

As concerns this clonotype: This sequence may be a read error, since a much larger clone differs from it by one base. The genes are TRBV29-1 and TRBJ2-4; no clear D gene. Germline V gene lookup returns CDR1 SQVTM and CDR2 ANQGSEA. Trimming removed 4 bases at V and 0 bases at J, with 7 bases between. The CDR3 has 13 amino acids. The CDR3 sequence: CSVGELAKNIQYF. In nucleotides, the CDR3 is TGCAGCGTTGGGGAACTAGCCAAAAACATTCAGTACTTC.

This chain links TRBV7-2 with TRBJ2-3; no clear D gene. This CDR3 region has 15 residues. The germline gives CDR1 SGHTA, CDR2 FQGNSA. The V and J ends lost 1 base and 1 base respectively, with 9 bases between them. CDR3 nucleotide sequence: TGTGCCAGCAGCTTAGTCGGACGGCGCACAGATACGCAGTATTTT. Protein product: CASSLVGRRTDTQYF.

This clonotype was recorded many times. The rearrangement links TRBV7-2 to TRBJ2-5; no firm D call. Trimming removed 1 base from V and 6 bases from J, with 9 bases in between. The CDR3 contains 13 residues. In germline, CDR1 is SGHTA, CDR2 FQGNSA. The CDR3 is CASSLGPGKTQYF. CDR3 nucleotides: TGTGCCAGCAGCTTAGGTCCCGGCAAGACCCAGTACTTC.

The CDR3 DNA is TGTGCCACCAGCAGAGGGGGGTCTGATCAGCCCCAGCATTTT. Translating it yields CATSRGGSDQPQHF. The J gene is TRBJ1-5, the V gene TRBV15; weak D call: TRBD1 (5 bases). V dropped 1 base and J dropped 5 bases, with 9 bases sitting between them. Germline V gene sequence: CDR1 LNHNV, CDR2 YYDKDF (reference sequence). The CDR3 sequence is 14 residues long.

With respect to this clonotype: An end of the junction differs from the germline gene, which may be a read error. The V call is TRBV29-1, the J call TRBJ2-3, with 7 bases that match TRBD2. CDR1 is SQVTM, CDR2 ANQGSEA, per germline. This CDR3 has 14 residues. The CDR3 spells CSSGGGYSTDTQYF. In nucleotides, the CDR3 is TGCAGCTCCGGGGGAGGGTATAGTACAGATACTCAGTATTTT.